These 22 T cell receptor beta chains were sequenced from one sample in a study of T cell repertoires in cytomegalovirus infection (dated by TCRdb to the late 2010s). TCRdb shows the sequencer as Illumina HiSeq 1500. In-frame beta chains were kept once TCRdb had trimmed the public reads at Q25 with fastp and called clones with MiXCR. Duplicate CDR3 protein sequences are folded into a single record with the most common DNA and genes. In this sample the table shows about 240,000 distinct CDR3 sequences, around 6.2% of which occur a single time. The top ten clonotypes cover about 6.3% of the sample. The specimen was PBMCs. The receptor set was obtained from a human donor in good health (CMV status not recorded). Some clones in this sample may be carry-over from other donors' samples.

This clonotype came up many times. The chain has TRBV7-2 and TRBJ2-7; 7 nucleotides line up with TRBD1. Germline values: CDR1 SGHTA, CDR2 FQGNSA. Trimming cost V 2 bases and J 2 bases; bases outside gene matches: 12. The CDR3 runs 17 residues. CDR3 residues: CASSLRSTGEGPYEQYF. As DNA, the CDR3 is TGTGCCAGCAGCTTAAGAAGCACAGGGGAAGGGCCCTACGAGCAGTACTTC.

This clonotype is medium-sized within its sample. The V call is TRBV7-2, the J call TRBJ2-1, with 7 nucleotides matching TRBD2. This CDR3 is built from 19 residues. Unmatched junction bases numbered 18, after V lost 5 bases and J lost 2 bases. Germline V gene lookup returns CDR1 SGHTA and CDR2 FQGNSA. The DNA of the CDR3 is TGTGCCAGCAGCCCCTTTCGGAGGATGCGGGGGATCCCCTACAATGAGCAGTTCTTC. The encoded protein is CASSPFRRMRGIPYNEQFF.

This clonotype has ten or more counts. The CDR3: CAISIQGVETEAFF. The CDR3 DNA reads as TGTGCCATCAGTATACAGGGGGTAGAGACTGAAGCTTTCTTT. The chain is built from TRBV10-3 and TRBJ1-1, with 8 positions matching TRBD1. CDR3 length: 14 amino acids. The V gene's germline CDR1 is ENHRY and CDR2 SYGVKD. J gave up 5 bases and V 5 bases, and 7 bases lay outside the gene matches.

This clonotype showed up many times. The chain employs TRBV6-2 or TRBV6-3 and TRBJ2-5; D ambiguous. Trimming cost V 7 bases and J 2 bases, with 17 bases left between them. Germline values: CDR1 MNHEY, CDR2 SVGEGT. The CDR3 loop spans 15 amino acids. CDR3 in DNA: TGTGCCAGCAAGGGTCATGGGCCAGTTCAAGAGACCCAGTACTTC. This codes for CASKGHGPVQETQYF.

In its sample, this clonotype was seen many times. The CDR3 spells CASSALIITQYF. The CDR3 coding sequence is TGTGCCAGCAGTGCCCTTATTATTACGCAGTATTTT. This chain uses TRBV6-2 or TRBV6-3 with TRBJ2-3; D gene unclear. The germline V gene has CDR1 MNHEY and CDR2 SVGEGT. CDR3 length: 12 residues. V lost 5 bases and J 8 bases, leaving 11 bases between the germline ends.

The sample holds many counts of this clonotype. The chain carries TRBV7-9 and TRBJ2-3; the match to TRBD2 covers 8 bases. The CDR3 has 15 amino acids. Losses at the gene ends were 5 bases for V and 6 bases for J; bases not matched to a gene: 10. CDR1 is SEHNR, CDR2 FQNEAQ, per germline (reference sequence). The CDR3: CASSPELAGTDTQYF. The CDR3, as DNA: TGTGCCAGCAGCCCAGAGCTAGCGGGTACGGATACGCAGTATTTT.

This clonotype turned up a few times. CDR3 sequence (DNA): TGTGCCAGCAGTGCTACAGGGGGCTCAACTGGAAACACCATATATTTT. This gives the protein CASSATGGSTGNTIYF. This chain links TRBV28 with TRBJ1-3; 9 bases are a match to TRBD1. Germline V gives CDR1 MDHEN, CDR2 SYDVKM. V gave up 5 bases and J gave up 2 bases; unmatched junction bases: 7. CDR3 length: 16 residues.

This clonotype occurred many times. Here the CDR3 DNA reads TGTGCCAGCAGTTCCTTCGGGGGCACGGGCACTGAAGCTTTCTTT. Translation gives CASSSFGGTGTEAFF. The gene calls are TRBV28 and TRBJ1-1; tentatively, D is TRBD1 (6 bases). The CDR3 has 15 amino acids. Deletions cut 4 bases from V and 4 bases from J, with 16 bases between. Germline assignment: CDR1 MDHEN and CDR2 SYDVKM.

This clonotype has at least ten counts. The chain couples TRBV20-1 to TRBJ2-6, with 8 bases that match TRBD1. This CDR3 has 17 residues. Germline V gene lookup returns CDR1 DFQATT and CDR2 SNEGSKA (reference sequence). After removal of 5 bases from V and 0 bases from J, the junction contained 9 bases not matched to a gene. The CDR3, as DNA: TGCAGTGCTTCTGGGACAGGCCGATTCTCTGGGGCCAACGTCCTGACTTTC. It is translated as CSASGTGRFSGANVLTF.

The sample holds many counts of this clonotype. The chain joins TRBV28 to TRBJ1-2; TRBD1 matches 7 bases. Germline trimming cut 7 bases from V and 6 bases from J; bases unmatched to any gene: 20. CDR1 is MDHEN and CDR2 is SYDVKM in the germline V gene. There are 17 residues in the CDR3. The CDR3 loop is CASTQGGFSREFDGYTF. The CDR3 DNA is TGTGCCAGCACTCAAGGGGGCTTTAGCAGGGAGTTTGATGGCTACACCTTC.

This clonotype was recorded at least ten times. The V gene is TRBV29-1, the J gene TRBJ1-2, with D unclear. Trimming cost V 4 bases and J 7 bases, with 10 bases left between them. CDR1 SQVTM and CDR2 ANQGSEA come from the germline V gene. The CDR3 loop spans 11 amino acids. The CDR3 protein is CSVGGGSGYTF. The CDR3 nucleotides read TGCAGCGTTGGGGGAGGCTCTGGCTACACCTTC.

This clonotype was seen a handful of times. J is TRBJ1-1 and V is TRBV18; 8 nucleotides line up with TRBD1. Germline-derived CDR1 and CDR2 are KGHSH and LQKENI. The CDR3 is made up of 14 amino acids. J was trimmed by 4 bases and V by 5 bases; bases with no gene match: 6. The CDR3 is CASSLRQGITEAFF. CDR3 coding DNA: TGTGCCAGCTCATTACGACAGGGGATCACTGAAGCTTTCTTT.

Many counts were recorded for this clonotype. This chain joins TRBV7-9 and TRBJ1-2, with TRBD1 matching over 8 bases. Germline V gene data show CDR1 as SEHNR and CDR2 as FQNEAQ (reference sequence). The ends lost 3 bases at V and 7 bases at J; junction bases unmatched: 4. The CDR3 is 13 residues long. The CDR3 spells CASSLDRAVGYTF. The CDR3 coding sequence is TGTGCCAGCAGCTTGGACAGGGCGGTTGGCTACACCTTC.

The chain joins TRBV5-1 to TRBJ2-3; possibly TRBD1 or TRBD2 for D (6 bases each). Germline CDR1 SGHRS, CDR2 YFSETQ. V dropped 3 bases and J dropped 6 bases, with 14 bases sitting between them. The CDR3 has 14 residues. The CDR3: CASSSALGGDTQYF. The CDR3 DNA reads as TGCGCCAGCAGCTCGGCTTTAGGGGGGGATACGCAGTATTTT.

This clonotype was observed many times. The chain uses TRBV6-2 or TRBV6-3 and TRBJ2-7; D unclear. The V gene's germline CDR1 is MNHEY and CDR2 SVGEGT. The CDR3 sequence is 12 residues long. Trimming stripped 2 bases from V and 6 bases from J, with 8 bases between. The CDR3 loop is CASSYTWGEQYF. DNA of the CDR3: TGTGCCAGCAGTTACACCTGGGGCGAGCAGTACTTC.

This clonotype has at least ten counts. The chain has TRBV7-9 and TRBJ1-1; no definite D call. The V and J ends lost 5 bases and 8 bases respectively, with 9 bases between them. CDR1 is SEHNR and CDR2 is FQNEAQ in the germline V gene (reference sequence). The CDR3 is 11 residues long. The CDR3 protein is CASSPQTEAFF. The CDR3, as DNA: TGTGCCAGCAGCCCCCAGACCGAAGCTTTCTTT. The entire variable domain, with the rest obtained from reference TRBV7-9 and TRBJ1-1, is as follows: DTGVSQNPRHKITKRGQNVTFRCDPISEHNRLYWYRQTLGQGPEFLTYFQNEAQLEKSRLLSDRFSAERPKGSFSTLEIQRTEQGDSAMYLCASSPQTEAFFGQGTRLTVV.

This clonotype was recorded at least ten times. The chain carries TRBV5-1 and TRBJ2-7; D might be TRBD2 (6 bases). CDR1 and CDR2 from the germline V gene are SGHRS and YFSETQ. This CDR3 region has 14 residues. Trimming took 3 bases from V and 6 from J, leaving 16 bases between them. CDR3 in DNA: TGCGCCAGCAGCTCCGGCCCCCTGGGAGGCGAGCAGTACTTC. Translated, it gives CASSSGPLGGEQYF.

Ten or more counts support this clonotype. The chain uses TRBV7-3 and TRBJ2-1, with D uncertain. Per the germline V gene, CDR1 is SGHTA and CDR2 is FQGTGA. The CDR3 covers 17 residues. V shed 2 bases and J shed 4 bases, with 18 bases lying between them. CDR3 amino acids: CASSLQLGNRLYNEQFF. The CDR3 DNA is TGTGCCAGCAGCTTACAATTGGGCAACCGCTTATACAATGAGCAGTTCTTC.

This clonotype was seen many times. This rearrangement joins TRBV28 to TRBJ1-4, with D tentatively TRBD1 (5 bases). This CDR3 is built from 13 residues. Germline CDR1 MDHEN, CDR2 SYDVKM. With 6 bases removed from V and 3 bases from J, the gap between germline ends came to 8 bases. The CDR3 DNA follows: TGTGCCAGCAGACGGGACCCTAATGAAAAACTGTTTTTT. This sequence encodes CASRRDPNEKLFF.

This clonotype showed up just a few times. This chain joins TRBV5-4 and TRBJ1-1; perhaps TRBD1 as D (6 bases). V lost 1 base, J lost 4 bases, and 17 bases lay in between. CDR3 length: 16 residues. CDR1 and CDR2 from the germline V gene are SGHNT and YYREEE (reference sequence). This CDR3 reads CASSLQGRLSGTEAFF. The CDR3 nucleotides are TGTGCCAGCAGCTTGCAGGGGCGGTTAAGTGGCACTGAAGCTTTCTTT. Variable domain in full (rest from reference TRBV5-4 and TRBJ1-1): ETGVTQSPTHLIKTRGQQVTLRCSSQSGHNTVSWYQQALGQGPQFIFQYYREEENGRGNFPPRFSGLQFPNYSSELNVNALELDDSALYLCASSLQGRLSGTEAFFGQGTRLTVV.

This clonotype has just a few counts. This sequence joins TRBV7-9 and TRBJ2-7; D may be TRBD1 (6 bases). The length of the CDR3 is 13 residues. V shed 7 bases and J shed 2 bases, with 12 bases lying between them. Germline lookup yields CDR1 SEHNR and CDR2 FQNEAQ (reference sequence). This chain's CDR3 is CASNKGDTYEQYF. The CDR3 DNA is TGTGCCAGCAACAAGGGGGACACCTACGAGCAGTACTTC.

This clonotype came up many times. The genes are TRBV25-1 and TRBJ1-3; TRBD1 is a possible D gene (6 bases). The V end lost 9 bases, the J end lost 0 bases, and 15 bases lay between the germline ends. CDR1 and CDR2 from the germline V gene are MGHDK and SYGVNS. This CDR3 has 15 amino acids. This CDR3 reads CASDAGAYSGNTIYF. The CDR3 DNA reads as TGTGCCAGTGATGCAGGGGCGTACTCTGGAAACACCATATATTTT.